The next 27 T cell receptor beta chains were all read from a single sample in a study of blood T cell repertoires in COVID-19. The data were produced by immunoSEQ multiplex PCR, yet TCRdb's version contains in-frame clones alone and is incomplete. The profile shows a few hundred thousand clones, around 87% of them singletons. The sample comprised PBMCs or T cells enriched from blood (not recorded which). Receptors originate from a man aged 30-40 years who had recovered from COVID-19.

The CDR3 region is CASSSAGVYGYTF. The CDR3 nucleotides read TGTGCCAGCAGCTCGGCGGGGGTCTATGGCTACACCTTC. V usage is TRBV28 and J usage is TRBJ1-2; D possibly corresponds to TRBD1 (5 bases). Germline-derived CDR1 and CDR2 are MDHEN and SYDVKM. V gave up 6 bases and J gave up 4 bases, with 12 bases separating them. CDR3 length: 13 amino acids.

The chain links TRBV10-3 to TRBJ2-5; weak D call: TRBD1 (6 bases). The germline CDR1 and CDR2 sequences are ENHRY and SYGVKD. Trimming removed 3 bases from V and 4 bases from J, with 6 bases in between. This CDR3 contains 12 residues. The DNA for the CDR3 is TGTGCCATCAGTGAAGGGGGAGAGACCCAGTACTTC. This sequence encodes CAISEGGETQYF.

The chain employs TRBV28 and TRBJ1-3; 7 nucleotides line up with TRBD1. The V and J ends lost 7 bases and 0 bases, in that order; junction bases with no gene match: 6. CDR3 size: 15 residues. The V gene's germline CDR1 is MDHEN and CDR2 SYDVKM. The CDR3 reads CASTPGGPSGNTIYF. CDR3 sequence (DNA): TGTGCCAGCACTCCAGGGGGACCCTCTGGAAACACCATATATTTT.

This CDR3 reads CASSLAGTGANTGELFF. The CDR3 DNA reads as TGCGCCAGCAGCTTGGCCGGGACAGGGGCAAACACCGGGGAGCTGTTTTTT. The V call is TRBV5-1, the J call TRBJ2-2; 10 nucleotides match TRBD1. V dropped 0 bases and J dropped 2; count of bases not matched to a gene: 4. This CDR3 region has 17 residues. CDR1 SGHRS and CDR2 YFSETQ come from the germline V gene.

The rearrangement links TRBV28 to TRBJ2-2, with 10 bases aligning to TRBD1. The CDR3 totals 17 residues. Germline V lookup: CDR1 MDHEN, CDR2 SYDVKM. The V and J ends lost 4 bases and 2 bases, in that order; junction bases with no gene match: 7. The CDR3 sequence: CASSYPTTGGNTGELFF. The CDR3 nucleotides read TGTGCCAGCAGTTACCCCACGACAGGGGGCAACACCGGGGAGCTGTTTTTT.

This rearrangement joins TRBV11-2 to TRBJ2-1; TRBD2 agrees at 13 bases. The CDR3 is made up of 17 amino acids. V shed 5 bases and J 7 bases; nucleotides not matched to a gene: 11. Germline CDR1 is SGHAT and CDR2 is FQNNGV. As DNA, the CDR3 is TGTGCCAGCAGCCCCTTACTAGCGGGAGGGCCTCGTAATGAGCAGTTCTTC. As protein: CASSPLLAGGPRNEQFF.

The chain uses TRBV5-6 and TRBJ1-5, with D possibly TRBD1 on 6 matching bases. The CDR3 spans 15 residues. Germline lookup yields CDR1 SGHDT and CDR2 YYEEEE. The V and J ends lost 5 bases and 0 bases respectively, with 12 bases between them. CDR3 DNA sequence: TGTGCCAGCAGGAAACAGGGATATAGCAATCAGCCCCAGCATTTT. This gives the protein CASRKQGYSNQPQHF.

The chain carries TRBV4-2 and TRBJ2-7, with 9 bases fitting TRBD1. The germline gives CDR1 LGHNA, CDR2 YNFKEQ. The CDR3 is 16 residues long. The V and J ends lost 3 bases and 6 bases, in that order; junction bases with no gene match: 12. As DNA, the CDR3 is TGTGCCAGCAGCCAGCCTTGGACAGGGGATGCTGCCGAGCAGTACTTC. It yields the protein CASSQPWTGDAAEQYF.

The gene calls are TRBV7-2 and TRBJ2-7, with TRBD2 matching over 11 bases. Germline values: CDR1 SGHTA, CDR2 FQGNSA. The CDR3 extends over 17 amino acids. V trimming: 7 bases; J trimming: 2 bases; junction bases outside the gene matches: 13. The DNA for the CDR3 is TGTGCCAGCAACCCACTAGCTGGGACTAGCGGCCCCTACGAGCAGTACTTC. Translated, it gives CASNPLAGTSGPYEQYF.

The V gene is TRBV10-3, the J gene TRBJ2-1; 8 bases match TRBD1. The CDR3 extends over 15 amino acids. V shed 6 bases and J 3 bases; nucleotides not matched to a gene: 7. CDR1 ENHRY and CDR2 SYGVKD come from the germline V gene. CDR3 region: CAIRRGQEGYNEQFF. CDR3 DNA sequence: TGTGCCATCAGGAGGGGACAGGAGGGCTACAATGAGCAGTTCTTC.

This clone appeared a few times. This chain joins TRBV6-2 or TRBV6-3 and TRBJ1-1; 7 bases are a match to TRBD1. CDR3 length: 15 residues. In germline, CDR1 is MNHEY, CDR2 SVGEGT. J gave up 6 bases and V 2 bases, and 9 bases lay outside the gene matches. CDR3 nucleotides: TGTGCCAGCAGTTACGGTGACAGGGAGATACCTGAAGCTTTCTTT. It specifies CASSYGDREIPEAFF.

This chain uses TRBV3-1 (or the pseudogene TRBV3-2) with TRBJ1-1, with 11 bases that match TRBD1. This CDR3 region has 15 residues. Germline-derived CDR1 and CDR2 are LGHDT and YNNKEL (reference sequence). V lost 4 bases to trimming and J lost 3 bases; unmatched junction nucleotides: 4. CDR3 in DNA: TGTGCCAGCAGCCCGGGGACAGGGGGGGACACTGAAGCTTTCTTT. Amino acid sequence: CASSPGTGGDTEAFF.

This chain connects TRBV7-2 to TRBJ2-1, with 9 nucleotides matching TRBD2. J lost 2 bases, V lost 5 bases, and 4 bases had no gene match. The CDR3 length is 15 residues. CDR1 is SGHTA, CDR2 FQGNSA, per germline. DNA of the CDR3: TGTGCCAGCAGCAGACTAGCGGCAACCTACAATGAGCAGTTCTTC. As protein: CASSRLAATYNEQFF.

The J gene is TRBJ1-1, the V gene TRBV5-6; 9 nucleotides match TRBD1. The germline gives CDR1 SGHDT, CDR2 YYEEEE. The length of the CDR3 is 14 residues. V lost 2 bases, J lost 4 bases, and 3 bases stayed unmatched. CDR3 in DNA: TGTGCCAGCAGCTTACTACAGGGGGCCACTGAAGCTTTCTTT. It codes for CASSLLQGATEAFF.

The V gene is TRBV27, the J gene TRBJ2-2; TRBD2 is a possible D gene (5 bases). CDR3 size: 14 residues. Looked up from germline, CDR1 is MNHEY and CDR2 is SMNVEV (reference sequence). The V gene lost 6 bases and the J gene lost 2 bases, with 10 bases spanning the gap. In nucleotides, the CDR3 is TGTGCCAGCAGAGCGGACTCTAACACCGGGGAGCTGTTTTTT. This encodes CASRADSNTGELFF.

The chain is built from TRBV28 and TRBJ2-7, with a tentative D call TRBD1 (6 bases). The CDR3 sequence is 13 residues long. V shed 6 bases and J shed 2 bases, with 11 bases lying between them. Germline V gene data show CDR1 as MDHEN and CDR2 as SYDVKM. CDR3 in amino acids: CASRATGTYEQYF. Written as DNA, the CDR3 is TGTGCCAGCAGGGCAACAGGGACCTACGAGCAGTACTTC. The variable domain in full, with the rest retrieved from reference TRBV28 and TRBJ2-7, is DVKVTQSSRYLVKRTGEKVFLECVQDMDHENMFWYRQDPGLGLRLIYFSYDVKMKEKGDIPEGYSVSREKKERFSLILESASTNQTSMYLCASRATGTYEQYFGPGTRLTVT.

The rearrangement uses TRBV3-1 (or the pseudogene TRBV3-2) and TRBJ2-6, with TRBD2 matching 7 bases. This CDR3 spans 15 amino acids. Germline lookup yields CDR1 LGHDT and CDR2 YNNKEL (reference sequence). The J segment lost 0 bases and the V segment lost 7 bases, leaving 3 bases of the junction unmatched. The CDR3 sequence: CASTGGGSGANVLTF. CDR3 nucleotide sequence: TGTGCCAGCACCGGCGGGGGCTCTGGGGCCAACGTCCTGACTTTC.

The CDR3 DNA sequence: TGTGCCAGCAGTTCTCTTGATCAGCCCCAGCATTTT. It translates to CASSSLDQPQHF. This chain links TRBV12-3 or TRBV12-4 with TRBJ1-5; no clear D gene. The CDR3 consists of 12 residues. The V and J ends lost 4 bases and 5 bases respectively, with 6 bases between them.

CDR3 loop: CASSAYGTGGTGELFF. In DNA form, the CDR3 reads TGTGCCAGTAGTGCATACGGGACAGGAGGCACCGGGGAGCTGTTTTTT. The rearrangement joins TRBV19 to TRBJ2-2, with TRBD1 matching over 8 bases. After removal of 5 bases from V and 4 bases from J, the junction contained 9 bases not matched to a gene. This CDR3 is 16 amino acids long. Germline V gene data show CDR1 as LNHDA and CDR2 as SQIVND (reference sequence).

The CDR3 DNA reads as TGTGCAGCGAGCGACTCGGAGCGGTACAATGAGCAGTTCTTC. This codes for CAASDSERYNEQFF. The chain employs TRBV7-2 and TRBJ2-1; the D gene is possibly TRBD2 (5 bases). Looked up from germline, CDR1 is SGHTA and CDR2 is FQGNSA. CDR3 length: 14 amino acids.

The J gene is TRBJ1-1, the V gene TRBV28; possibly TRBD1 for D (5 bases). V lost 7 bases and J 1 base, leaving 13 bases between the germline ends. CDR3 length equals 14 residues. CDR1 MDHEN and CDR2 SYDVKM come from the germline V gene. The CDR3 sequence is CASNLRGSNTEAFF. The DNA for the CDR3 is TGTGCCAGCAACTTACGGGGGTCGAACACTGAAGCTTTCTTT.

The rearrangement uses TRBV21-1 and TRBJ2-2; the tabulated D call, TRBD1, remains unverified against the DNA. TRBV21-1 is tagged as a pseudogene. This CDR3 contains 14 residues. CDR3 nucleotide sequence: TGTGCCAGCAGCAAAATGGTTTCAGGCGGGGAGCTGTTTTTT. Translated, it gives CASSKMVSGGELFF.

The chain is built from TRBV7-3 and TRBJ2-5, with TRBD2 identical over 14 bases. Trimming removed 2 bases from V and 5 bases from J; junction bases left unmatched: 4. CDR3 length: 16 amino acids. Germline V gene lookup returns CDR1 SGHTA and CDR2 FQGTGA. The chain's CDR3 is CASSLGLAGGGETQYF. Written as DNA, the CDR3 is TGTGCCAGCAGCTTAGGACTAGCGGGAGGAGGTGAGACCCAGTACTTC.

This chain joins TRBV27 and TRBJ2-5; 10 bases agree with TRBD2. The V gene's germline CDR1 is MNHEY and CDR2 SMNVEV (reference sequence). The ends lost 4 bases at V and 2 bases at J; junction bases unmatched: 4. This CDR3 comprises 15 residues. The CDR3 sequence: CASSWASGGQETQYF. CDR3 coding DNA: TGTGCCAGCAGTTGGGCTAGCGGGGGTCAAGAGACCCAGTACTTC.

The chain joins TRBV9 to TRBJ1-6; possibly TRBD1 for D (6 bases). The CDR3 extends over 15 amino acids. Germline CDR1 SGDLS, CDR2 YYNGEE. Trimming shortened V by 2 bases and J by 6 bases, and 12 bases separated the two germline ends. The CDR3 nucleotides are TGTGCCAGCAGCGTGCAGGGGTCAGCTAATTCACCCCTCCACTTT. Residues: CASSVQGSANSPLHF. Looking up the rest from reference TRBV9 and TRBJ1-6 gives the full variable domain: DSGVTQTPKHLITATGQRVTLRCSPRSGDLSVYWYQQSLDQGLQFLIQYYNGEERAKGNILERFSAQQFPDLHSELNLSSLELGDSALYFCASSVQGSANSPLHFGNGTRLTVT.

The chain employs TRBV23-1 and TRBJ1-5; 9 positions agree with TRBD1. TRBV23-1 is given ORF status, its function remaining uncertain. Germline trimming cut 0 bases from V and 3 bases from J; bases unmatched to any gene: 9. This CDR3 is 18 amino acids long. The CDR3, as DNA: TGCGCCAGCAGTCAATCGAATCGCGGGACAGGGAACAATCAGCCCCAGCATTTT. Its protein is CASSQSNRGTGNNQPQHF.

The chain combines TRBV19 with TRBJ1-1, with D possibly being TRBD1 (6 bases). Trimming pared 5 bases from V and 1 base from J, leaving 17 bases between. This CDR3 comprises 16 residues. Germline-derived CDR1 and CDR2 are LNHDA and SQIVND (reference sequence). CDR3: CASSVIGGGWNTEAFF. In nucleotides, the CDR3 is TGTGCCAGTAGTGTAATCGGGGGGGGCTGGAACACTGAAGCTTTCTTT. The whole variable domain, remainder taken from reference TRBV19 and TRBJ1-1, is DGGITQSPKYLFRKEGQNVTLSCEQNLNHDAMYWYRQDPGQGLRLIYYSQIVNDFQKGDIAEGYSVSREKKESFPLTVTSAQKNPTAFYLCASSVIGGGWNTEAFFGQGTRLTVV.